Below, one TCR beta chain is given with its context. How the authors handled the data: Using reference gene primer amplification, nucleated cell counts were estimated. Sequencing was performed with immunoSEQ multiplex PCR; in TCRdb, only in-frame clones are kept and a portion is missing. V, J and clone size are taken as reported in that table, and D and trimming were inferred from the DNA itself. This sample has around 160,000 clones, with around 80% found just once. The data were obtained in a study of blood T cell repertoires in COVID-19. CDR1 is SGHRS and CDR2 is YFSETQ in the germline V gene. The length of the CDR3 is 13 residues. Deletions cut 2 bases from V and 5 bases from J, with 10 bases between. Among Cohort 3 donors, those recovered had two negative PCRs, clearance, or symptom resolution.

The TCR was taken from a woman aged 55-69 years who had recovered from COVID-19. Sequenced input: PBMCs or T cells enriched from blood (not recorded which). The rearrangement links TRBV5-1 to TRBJ1-1; unclear D gene. Here the CDR3 DNA reads TGCGCCAGCAGCTTTTCACGCGCGACTGAAGCTTTCTTT. As protein: CASSFSRATEAFF.